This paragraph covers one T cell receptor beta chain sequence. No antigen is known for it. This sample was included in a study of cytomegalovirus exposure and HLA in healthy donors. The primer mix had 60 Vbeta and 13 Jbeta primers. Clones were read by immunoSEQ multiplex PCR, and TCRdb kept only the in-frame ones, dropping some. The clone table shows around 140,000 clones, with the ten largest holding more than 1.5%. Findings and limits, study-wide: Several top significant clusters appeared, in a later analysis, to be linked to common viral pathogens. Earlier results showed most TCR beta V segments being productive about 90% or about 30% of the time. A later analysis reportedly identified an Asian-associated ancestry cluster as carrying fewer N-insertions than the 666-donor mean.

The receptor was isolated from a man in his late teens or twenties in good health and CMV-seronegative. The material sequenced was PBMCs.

CDR3 protein: CASSPYRVEGGYTF. CDR3 sequence (DNA): TGTGCCAGCTCACCTTACAGGGTAGAAGGCGGCTACACCTTC. The V and J genes are TRBV18 and TRBJ1-2, with D tentatively TRBD1 (6 bases). The germline V gene has CDR1 KGHSH and CDR2 LQKENI. The V end was cut by 3 bases, the J end by 8 bases, with 16 bases between. The CDR3 is 14 residues long. The full variable domain, completed using reference TRBV18 and TRBJ1-2, is NAGVMQNPRHLVRRRGQEARLRCSPMKGHSHVYWYRQLPEEGLKFMVYLQKENIIDESGMPKERFSAEFPKEGPSILRIQQVVRGDSAAYFCASSPYRVEGGYTFGSGTRLTVV.